This paragraph reports one TCR beta chain. CDR1 is SGHTA, CDR2 FQGNSA, per germline. The germline V and J ends were trimmed by 0 bases and 5 bases, with 10 bases remaining between them. This CDR3 comprises 14 residues. The data originate from a study of blood T cell repertoires in COVID-19. Overall study context: Sources were T cells, B-cell-depleted T cells, or PBMCs; the material itself was cDNA or gDNA.

Per the authors' pipeline: It was from reference gene primer amplification that nucleated cell counts were estimated. Method: immunoSEQ multiplex PCR; TCRdb's copy keeps in-frame clones and lacks some. V and J calls and clone size come straight from that table; D and trimming were deduced from the DNA. The data contain under 40,000 clones, about 89% of them seen just once; the ten biggest clones take up around 10%. Sequences were obtained from peripheral blood. The sequence was obtained from an elderly man with active COVID-19. This chain uses TRBV7-2 with TRBJ2-5; possible D gene TRBD1, 6 bases. CDR3 sequence reads: CASSLAGRGETQYF. As DNA, the CDR3 is TGTGCCAGCAGCTTAGCAGGCAGGGGTGAGACCCAGTACTTC.